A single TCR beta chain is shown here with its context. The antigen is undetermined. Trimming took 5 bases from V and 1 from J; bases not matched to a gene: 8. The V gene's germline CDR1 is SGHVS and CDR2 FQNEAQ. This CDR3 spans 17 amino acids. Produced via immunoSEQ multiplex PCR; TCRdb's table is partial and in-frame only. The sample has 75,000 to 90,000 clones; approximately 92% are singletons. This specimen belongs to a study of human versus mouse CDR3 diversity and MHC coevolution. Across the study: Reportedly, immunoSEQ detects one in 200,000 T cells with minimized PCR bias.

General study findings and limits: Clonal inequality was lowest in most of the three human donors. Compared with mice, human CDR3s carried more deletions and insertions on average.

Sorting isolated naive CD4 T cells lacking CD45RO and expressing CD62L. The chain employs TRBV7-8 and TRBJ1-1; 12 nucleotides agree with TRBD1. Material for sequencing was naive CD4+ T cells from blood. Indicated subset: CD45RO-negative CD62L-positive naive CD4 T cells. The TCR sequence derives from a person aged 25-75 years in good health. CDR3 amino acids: CASSPRAGQGANTEAFF. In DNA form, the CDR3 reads TGTGCCAGCAGCCCTAGGGCGGGACAGGGGGCGAACACTGAAGCTTTCTTT.